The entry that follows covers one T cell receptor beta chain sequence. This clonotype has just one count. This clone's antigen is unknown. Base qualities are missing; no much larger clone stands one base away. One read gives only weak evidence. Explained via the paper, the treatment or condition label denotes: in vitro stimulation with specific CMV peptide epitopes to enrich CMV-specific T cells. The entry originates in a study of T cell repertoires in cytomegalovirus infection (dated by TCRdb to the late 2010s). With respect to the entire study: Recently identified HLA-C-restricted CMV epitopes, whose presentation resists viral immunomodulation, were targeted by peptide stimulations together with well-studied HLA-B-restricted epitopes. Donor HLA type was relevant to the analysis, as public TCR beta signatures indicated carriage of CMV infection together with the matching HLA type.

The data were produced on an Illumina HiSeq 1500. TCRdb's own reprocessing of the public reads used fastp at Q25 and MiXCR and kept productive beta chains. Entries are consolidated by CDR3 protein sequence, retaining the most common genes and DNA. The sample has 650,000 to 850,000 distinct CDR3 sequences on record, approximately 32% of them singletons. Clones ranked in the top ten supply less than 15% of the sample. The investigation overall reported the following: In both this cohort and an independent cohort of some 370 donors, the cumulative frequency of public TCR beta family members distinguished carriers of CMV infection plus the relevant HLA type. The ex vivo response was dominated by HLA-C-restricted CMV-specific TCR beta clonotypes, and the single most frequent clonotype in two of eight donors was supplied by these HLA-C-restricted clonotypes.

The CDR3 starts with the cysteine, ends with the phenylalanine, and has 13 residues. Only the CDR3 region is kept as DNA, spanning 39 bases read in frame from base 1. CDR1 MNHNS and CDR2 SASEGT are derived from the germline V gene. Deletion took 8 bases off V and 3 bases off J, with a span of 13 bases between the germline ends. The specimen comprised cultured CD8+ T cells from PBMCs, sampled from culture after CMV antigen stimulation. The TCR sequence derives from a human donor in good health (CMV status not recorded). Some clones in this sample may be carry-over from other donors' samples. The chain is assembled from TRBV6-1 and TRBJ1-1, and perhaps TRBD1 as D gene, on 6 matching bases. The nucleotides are TGTGCCAGCCCGGGTCAGGGGTACACTGAAGCTTTCTTT. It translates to CASPGQGYTEAFF.